A selection of T cell receptor beta chains follows, all from one sample in a study of cytomegalovirus exposure and HLA in healthy donors. Only in-frame clones appear in the TCRdb table, and some are missing; sequencing was by immunoSEQ multiplex PCR. The sample lists just under 80,000 clones; nearly 80% were seen once. Sample: PBMCs. The receptors come from a man in his forties in good health and CMV-seronegative. Both conserved end residues are part of each CDR3. D genes are given only for firm matches. Part of the rows lack a size; the others show once, few, many or a class for expanded clones.

abundance: .; v_gene: TRBV29-1; j_gene: TRBJ2-5; d_gene: TRBD1; len: 15; CDR3nt: TGCAGCGTTGAACTCGTGAGGGGGCTAGGGCAGACCCAGTACTTC; CDR3aa: CSVELVRGLGQTQYF
abundance: .; v_gene: TRBV18; j_gene: TRBJ1-3; d_gene: TRBD1; len: 16; CDR3nt: TGTGCCAGCTCAACACTGGGACAGGGCTCTGGAAACACCATATATTTT; CDR3aa: CASSTLGQGSGNTIYF
abundance: .; v_gene: TRBV27; j_gene: TRBJ2-6; d_gene: .; len: 15; CDR3nt: TGTGCCAGCAGTTTTAGGAGATCTGGGGCCAACGTCCTGACTTTC; CDR3aa: CASSFRRSGANVLTF
abundance: .; v_gene: TRBV6-1; j_gene: TRBJ2-1; d_gene: .; len: 15; CDR3nt: TGTGCCAGCAGTGAAGCGAGGCGATCCTCCAATGAGCAGTTCTTC; CDR3aa: CASSEARRSSNEQFF
abundance: .; v_gene: TRBV6-5; j_gene: TRBJ1-1; d_gene: .; len: 13; CDR3nt: TGTGCCAGCAGTTACTCGGGCGGGACTGAAGCTTTCTTT; CDR3aa: CASSYSGGTEAFF
abundance: once; v_gene: TRBV6-1; j_gene: TRBJ2-7; d_gene: .; len: 11; CDR3nt: TGTGCCAGCCGACTAGTCTCCGAGCAGTACTTC; CDR3aa: CASRLVSEQYF
abundance: .; v_gene: TRBV7-6; j_gene: TRBJ2-7; d_gene: .; len: 12; CDR3nt: TGTGCCAGCAGCTTAGCGGGAGGCTTGCCGTACTTC; CDR3aa: CASSLAGGLPYF
abundance: .; v_gene: TRBV18; j_gene: TRBJ1-1; d_gene: .; len: 13; CDR3nt: TGTGCCAGCTCACCTACCGCAGGATCTGAAGCTTTCTTT; CDR3aa: CASSPTAGSEAFF
abundance: once; v_gene: TRBV28; j_gene: TRBJ2-7; d_gene: TRBD2; len: 16; CDR3nt: TGTGCCAGCAGTCTAACTAGCGGGGGAGCCCGCAGGGAGCAGTACTTC; CDR3aa: CASSLTSGGARREQYF
abundance: .; v_gene: TRBV23-1; j_gene: TRBJ2-5; d_gene: .; len: 16; CDR3nt: TGCGCCAGCAGTCAACCTCTGATTAGTTCTCAAGAGACCCAGTACTTC; CDR3aa: CASSQPLISSQETQYF
abundance: .; v_gene: TRBV7-8; j_gene: TRBJ2-1; d_gene: TRBD2; len: 15; CDR3nt: TGTGCCAGCAGCTTAGCGGGAGGGCCCAGGAATGAGCAGTTCTTC; CDR3aa: CASSLAGGPRNEQFF
abundance: .; v_gene: TRBV30; j_gene: TRBJ2-5; d_gene: TRBD2; len: 12; CDR3nt: TGTGCCTGGGGCACTAGCGGAGAGACCCAGTACTTC; CDR3aa: CAWGTSGETQYF
abundance: .; v_gene: TRBV9; j_gene: TRBJ2-1; d_gene: TRBD2; len: 13; CDR3nt: TGTGCCAGCACCGGGGGGGGATACAATGAGCAGTTCTTC; CDR3aa: CASTGGGYNEQFF
abundance: once; v_gene: TRBV5-1; j_gene: TRBJ2-3; d_gene: TRBD2; len: 16; CDR3nt: TGCGCCAGCAGCCCCCGGACTAGCGGGAGCACAGATACGCAGTATTTT; CDR3aa: CASSPRTSGSTDTQYF
abundance: few; v_gene: TRBV21-1; j_gene: TRBJ2-7; d_gene: .; len: 11; CDR3nt: TGTGCCAGCAGCCCCCGTGTAGAGCAGTACTTC; CDR3aa: CASSPRVEQYF
abundance: .; v_gene: TRBV7-2; j_gene: TRBJ2-1; d_gene: TRBD2; len: 19; CDR3nt: TGTGCCAGCAGTTCCCGGGACTTAACATTGTGGGGACTAGATTACGAGCAGTTCTTC; CDR3aa: CASSSRDLTLWGLDYEQFF
abundance: .; v_gene: TRBV13; j_gene: TRBJ2-7; d_gene: .; len: 15; CDR3nt: TGTGCCAGCAGCCGGAGACTAGTCCAGGTGTACGAGCAGTACTTC; CDR3aa: CASSRRLVQVYEQYF
abundance: .; v_gene: TRBV5-8; j_gene: TRBJ1-1; d_gene: .; len: 15; CDR3nt: TGTGCCAGCAGCTTATCCAGGGGATCGAACACTGAAGCTTTCTTT; CDR3aa: CASSLSRGSNTEAFF
abundance: .; v_gene: TRBV5-6; j_gene: TRBJ1-1; d_gene: TRBD1; len: 14; CDR3nt: TGTGCCAGCAGCTCGGACAGGGCGAACACTGAAGCTTTCTTT; CDR3aa: CASSSDRANTEAFF
abundance: few; v_gene: TRBV7-2; j_gene: TRBJ2-2; d_gene: TRBD2; len: 16; CDR3nt: TGTGCCAGCAGCTCACTAGCGGTCGCGAACACCGGGGAGCTGTTTTTT; CDR3aa: CASSSLAVANTGELFF
abundance: .; v_gene: TRBV15; j_gene: TRBJ1-4; d_gene: .; len: 14; CDR3nt: TGTGCCACCAGCAGGGGCCTACTTAATGAAAAACTGTTTTTT; CDR3aa: CATSRGLLNEKLFF
abundance: .; v_gene: TRBV9; j_gene: TRBJ2-3; d_gene: .; len: 15; CDR3nt: TGTGCCAGCAGCGCACAGGGAACTAGCACAGATACGCAGTATTTT; CDR3aa: CASSAQGTSTDTQYF